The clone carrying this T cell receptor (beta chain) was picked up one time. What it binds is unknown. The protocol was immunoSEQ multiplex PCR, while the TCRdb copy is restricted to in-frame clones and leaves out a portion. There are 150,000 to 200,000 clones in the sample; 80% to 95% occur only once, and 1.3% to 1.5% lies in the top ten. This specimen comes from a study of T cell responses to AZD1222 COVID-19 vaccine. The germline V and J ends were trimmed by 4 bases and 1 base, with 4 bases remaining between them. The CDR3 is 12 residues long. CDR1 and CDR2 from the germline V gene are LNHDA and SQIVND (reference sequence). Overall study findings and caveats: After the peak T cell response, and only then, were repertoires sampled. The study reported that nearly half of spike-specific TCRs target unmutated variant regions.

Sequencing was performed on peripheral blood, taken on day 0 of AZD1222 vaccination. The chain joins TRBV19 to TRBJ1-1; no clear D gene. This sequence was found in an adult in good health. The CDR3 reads CASSRKNTEAFF. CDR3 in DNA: TGTGCCAGTAGTAGGAAGAACACTGAAGCTTTCTTT.